This TCR beta chain was identified in a study of blood T cell repertoires in COVID-19. Study summary: T cells, B-cell-depleted T cells, or PBMCs provided the cDNA or gDNA that served as material.

It was during active infection that Seattle patients were enrolled and then longitudinally followed. Assay: immunoSEQ multiplex PCR; the TCRdb copy retains only in-frame clones and omits some. The sample contains approximately 280,000 clones, about 88% of which appear only once. The V end was cut by 5 bases, the J end by 2 bases, with 16 bases between. The CDR3 runs to 15 residues. The germline CDR1 and CDR2 sequences are SGHTA and FQGNSA. The chain recombines TRBV7-2 with TRBJ2-7; tentative D call: TRBD2 (5 bases). The receptor's source is a human donor with COVID-19, enrolled during active disease. The donor label of this sample is uncertain. Sequenced material: peripheral blood. This CDR3 is CASSVSSGNTYEQYF. For the CDR3, the DNA is TGTGCCAGCAGCGTTTCCTCGGGAAACACCTACGAGCAGTACTTC. The complete variable domain, with remaining parts taken from reference TRBV7-2 and TRBJ2-7, reads GAGVSQSPSNKVTEKGKDVELRCDPISGHTALYWYRQSLGQGLEFLIYFQGNSAPDKSGLPSDRFSAERTGGSVSTLTIQRTQQEDSAVYLCASSVSSGNTYEQYFGPGTRLTVT.